This TCR beta chain was recovered during a study of cytomegalovirus exposure and HLA in healthy donors. This PCR relied on a set of 60 Vbeta primers and 13 Jbeta primers. Original handling: Counted up in a later analysis, unique TCR beta chains came to some 72 million, with 9.5 million to 13 million shared. Assay: immunoSEQ multiplex PCR; the TCRdb copy retains only in-frame clones and omits some. V, J and clone size reflect that table, while D and trimming were determined from the DNA. This sample yields about 110,000 clones, of which roughly two thirds are seen a single time; about 2.5% belongs to the top ten. The germline V gene has CDR1 LNHDA and CDR2 SQIVND (reference sequence). The CDR3 is made up of 15 amino acids. J lost 4 bases, V lost 5 bases, and 10 bases had no gene match.

Sequencing used PBMCs. The origin of this receptor is a female donor in good health and CMV-seronegative. The chain links TRBV19 to TRBJ1-2; TRBD1 agrees at 7 bases. CDR3 bases: TGTGCCAGTAGTCCCCAGGGGGACAGTGGCTATGGCTACACCTTC. Its protein product is CASSPQGDSGYGYTF. Full variable domain (missing parts from reference TRBV19 and TRBJ1-2): DGGITQSPKYLFRKEGQNVTLSCEQNLNHDAMYWYRQDPGQGLRLIYYSQIVNDFQKGDIAEGYSVSREKKESFPLTVTSAQKNPTAFYLCASSPQGDSGYGYTFGSGTRLTVV.